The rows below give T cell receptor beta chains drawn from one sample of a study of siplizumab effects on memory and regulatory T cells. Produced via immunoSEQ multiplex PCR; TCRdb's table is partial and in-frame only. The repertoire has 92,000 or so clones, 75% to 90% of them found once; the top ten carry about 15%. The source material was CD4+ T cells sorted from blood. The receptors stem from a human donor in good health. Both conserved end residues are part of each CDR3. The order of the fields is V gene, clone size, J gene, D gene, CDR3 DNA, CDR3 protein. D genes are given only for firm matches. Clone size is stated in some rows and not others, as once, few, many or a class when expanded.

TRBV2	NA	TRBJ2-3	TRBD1	TGTGCCAGCAGTACAGGGGTCACAGATACGCAGTATTTT	CASSTGVTDTQYF
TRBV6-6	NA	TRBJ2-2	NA	TGTGCCAGCAGTCACCGTGACTCTCCAGCCGGGGAGCTGTTTTTT	CASSHRDSPAGELFF
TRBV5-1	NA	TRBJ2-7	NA	TGCGCCAGCAGCTCCTCGGGGTCCTACGAGCAGTACTTC	CASSSSGSYEQYF
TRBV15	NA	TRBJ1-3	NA	TGTGCCACCAGCAGAGATGTGGGTTCAACTGGAAACACCATATATTTT	CATSRDVGSTGNTIYF
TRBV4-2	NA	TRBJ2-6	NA	TGTGCCAGCAGCCAAGATCCGCCCCAGATTGGGTACCCTGGGGCCAACGTCCTGACTTTC	CASSQDPPQIGYPGANVLTF
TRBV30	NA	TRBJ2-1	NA	TGTGCCTGTACCCTTAGGGGGGGACCTTTGAATGAGCAGTTCTTC	CACTLRGGPLNEQFF
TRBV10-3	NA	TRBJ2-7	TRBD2	TGTGCCATCAGTGATAGCGGGAGGGCCGTCTACGAGCAGTACTTC	CAISDSGRAVYEQYF
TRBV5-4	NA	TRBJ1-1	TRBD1	TGTGCCAGCAGCCCGGGACAGATGAACACTGAAGCTTTCTTT	CASSPGQMNTEAFF
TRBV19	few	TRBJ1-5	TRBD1	TGTGCCAGTAGTAATACAGGGGCTCAGCCCCAGCATTTT	CASSNTGAQPQHF
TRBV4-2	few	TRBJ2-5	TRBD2	TGTGCCAGCAGCCAAGAATTCCCGGGAGGGGGCCAAGAGACCCAGTACTTC	CASSQEFPGGGQETQYF
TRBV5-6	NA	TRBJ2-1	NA	TGTGCCAGCAGGGAGGGACGAGACAATGAGCAGTTCTTC	CASREGRDNEQFF
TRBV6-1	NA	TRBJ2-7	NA	TGTGCCAGCAGTGCGACCGCAAACTCCTACGAGCAGTACTTC	CASSATANSYEQYF
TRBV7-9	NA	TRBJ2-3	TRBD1	TGTGCCAGCAGCCCAAGGGGGCCAGATACGCAGTATTTT	CASSPRGPDTQYF
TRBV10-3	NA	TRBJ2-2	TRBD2	TGTGCCATCAGTGGGACTAGCGGGAGGGCAAACACCGGGGAGCTGTTTTTT	CAISGTSGRANTGELFF
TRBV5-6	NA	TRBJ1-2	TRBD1	TGTGCCACCCGGACAGGGGGCGACTATGGCTACACCTTC	CATRTGGDYGYTF
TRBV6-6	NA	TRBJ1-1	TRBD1	TGTGCCAGCAGTCCCCAGGGGGTCACTGAAGCTTTCTTT	CASSPQGVTEAFF
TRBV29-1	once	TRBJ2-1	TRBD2	TGCAGCGTTGGGGGCCGGGTAGCGGGAGACAATGAGCAGTTCTTC	CSVGGRVAGDNEQFF
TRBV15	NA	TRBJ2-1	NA	TGTGCCACCAGCAGAGGGGGGAGATTACGGCAGTTCTTC	CATSRGGRLRQFF
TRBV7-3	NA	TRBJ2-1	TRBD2	TGTGCCAGCAGCTCAGCCCCTGGCGGGAGGGCCGTTGAGCAGTTCTTC	CASSSAPGGRAVEQFF
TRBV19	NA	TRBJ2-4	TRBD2	TGTGCCAGTAGCCAGACTAGCGGGAGGATTCGCAACATTCAGTACTTC	CASSQTSGRIRNIQYF